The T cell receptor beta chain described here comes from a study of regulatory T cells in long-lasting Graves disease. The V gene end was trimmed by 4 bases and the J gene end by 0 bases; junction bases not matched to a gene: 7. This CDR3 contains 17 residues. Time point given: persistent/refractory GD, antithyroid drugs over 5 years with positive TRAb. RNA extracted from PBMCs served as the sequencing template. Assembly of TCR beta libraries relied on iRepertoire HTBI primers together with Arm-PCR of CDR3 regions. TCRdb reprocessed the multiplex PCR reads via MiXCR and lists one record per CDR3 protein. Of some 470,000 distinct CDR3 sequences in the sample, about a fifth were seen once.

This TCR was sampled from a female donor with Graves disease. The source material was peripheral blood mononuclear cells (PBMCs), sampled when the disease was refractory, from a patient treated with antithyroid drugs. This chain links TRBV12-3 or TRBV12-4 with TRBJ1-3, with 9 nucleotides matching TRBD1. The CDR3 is CASSYGGQGYSGNTIYF. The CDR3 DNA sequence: TGTGCCAGCAGTTACGGGGGACAGGGTTACTCTGGAAACACCATATATTTT.